This T cell receptor (beta chain) comes out of a study of T cell responses to AZD1222 COVID-19 vaccine. A few counts support this clone. Generated by immunoSEQ multiplex PCR, the TCRdb table keeps only in-frame clones and is missing some. Here the sample spans around 110,000 clones, around 90% being singletons. V lost 3 bases, J lost 4 bases, and 13 bases lay in between. Germline CDR1 and CDR2: SGDLS and YYNGEE. The CDR3 spans 14 residues. The sample here was peripheral blood, taken on day 0 of AZD1222 vaccination. The clonotype was recovered from an adult in good health. The J gene is TRBJ1-2, the V gene TRBV9; tentatively, D is TRBD1 (5 bases). This chain's CDR3 is CASSAVAGFYGYTF. The CDR3 DNA is TGTGCCAGCAGCGCTGTGGCAGGGTTCTATGGCTACACCTTC.